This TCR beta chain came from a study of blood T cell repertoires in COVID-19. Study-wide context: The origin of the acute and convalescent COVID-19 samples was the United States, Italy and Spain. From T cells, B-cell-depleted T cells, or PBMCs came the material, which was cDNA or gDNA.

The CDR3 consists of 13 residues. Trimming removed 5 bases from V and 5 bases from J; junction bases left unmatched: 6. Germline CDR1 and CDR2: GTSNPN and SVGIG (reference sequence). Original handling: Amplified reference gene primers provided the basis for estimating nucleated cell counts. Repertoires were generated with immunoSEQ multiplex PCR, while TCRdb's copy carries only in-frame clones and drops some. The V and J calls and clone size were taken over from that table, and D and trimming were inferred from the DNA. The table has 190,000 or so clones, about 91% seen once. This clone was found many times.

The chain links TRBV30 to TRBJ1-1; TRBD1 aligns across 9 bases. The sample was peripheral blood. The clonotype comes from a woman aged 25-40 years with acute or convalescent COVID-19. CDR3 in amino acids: CAWDRGVGTEAFF. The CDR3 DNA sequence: TGTGCCTGGGACAGGGGGGTGGGGACTGAAGCTTTCTTT.